This T cell receptor (beta chain) emerged from a study of T cells in Graves' hyperthyroidism and ophthalmopathy. In its sample, this clonotype was seen a few times. Thyroid ultrasound and orbital computed tomography, with clinical symptoms and serum thyroxine and TRAb, informed diagnoses. Researchers took RNA transcripts and amplified the TCR beta CDR3 regions from them. HTBI primers drove first-round RT-PCR of the TCR CDR3. TCRdb called the multiplex PCR reads again in MiXCR, with one record for every CDR3 protein. The table shows 400,000 to 550,000 distinct CDR3 sequences, with roughly a quarter occurring only once. Germline-derived CDR1 and CDR2 are LGHNA and YSLEER. Trimming removed 0 bases from V and 1 base from J, with 15 bases in between. This CDR3 region has 18 residues.

Sequencing was performed on blood. The source is a woman aged 25 to 45 with Graves' ophthalmopathy. This rearrangement joins TRBV4-3 to TRBJ2-2, with D tentatively TRBD1 or TRBD2 (5 bases each). CDR3 bases: TGCGCCAGCAGCCAAGATCCCGGGGACGCACTGAACACCGGGGAGCTGTTTTTT. Translated, it gives CASSQDPGDALNTGELFF.